The T cell receptor (beta chain) described here comes from a study of shared clonotypes between healthy human individuals (dated by TCRdb to the early 2020s). In terms of the full investigation: Two women and a few men aged 18 to 49 years were included in the cohort. To increase sequencing depth and limit assay-specific biases, TCR repertoire library preparation and sequencing were carried out by different laboratories using diverse techniques. For each donor, CD4 naive and CD4 memory were each given three plates, CD8 naive was given two plates, and CD8 memory was given one plate. The study deeply sequenced blood TCR repertoires of about 5 healthy adults to estimate repertoire size and the extent of clonotype sharing between individuals. Each donor's leukapheresis produced roughly between roughly 0.85 and 10 billion PBMCs. Results and caveats for the whole study, not just this receptor: Larger estimated clonotype richness was generally found for naive subsets than for memory subsets. Sampling was restricted to blood, and TCR repertoires in tissues likely differ from the TCR repertoires found in blood. Compared with non-shared clonotypes, the clonotypes found in all four sorted-subset donors had higher generation probabilities. Rarefaction of sorted-subset datasets indicated incomplete sequencing despite the large sequencing depth. The small number of donors limited the genetic and exposure-history diversity represented. Pairwise subsampling led to the expectation that sequencing depth would affect the degree of clonotype sharing among donors. When a handful of donors were compared, the shared fraction of clonotypes was roughly 5% for naive CD4, more than 3% for naive CD8, about 2.4% for memory CD4, and 0.35% to 0.4% for memory CD8.

Many counts were recorded for this clone. What antigen it recognizes has not been identified. Per-nucleotide qualities are absent, and no much larger clonotype sits a single base away. Using the deep immunoSEQ assay, TCR CDR3 regions were amplified from genomic DNA by multiplex PCR. Extracted genomic DNA from each cell subset was distributed evenly across all wells of several immunoSEQ 96-well plates, and each plate was treated as a replicate. For sorted subsets, roughly 200 ng of genomic DNA, equivalent to around 31,000 T cell genomes, went into each replicate PCR. Purified libraries were measured with a Qubit 3.0 fluorometer, size-checked on a Bioanalyzer 2100, and measured again with the KAPA Library Quantification kit. Every immunoSEQ 96-well plate was sequenced on a dedicated single-read 150-cycle Illumina NextSeq 550 flow cell. The authors processed their data as follows. Because only junctional sequences without quality scores were contained in the immunoSEQ output, filtering matching that applied to full-length reads could not be performed. To assign V/J genes and CDR3, sequences were annotated using PyIR, a Python wrapper for IgBLAST v1.9, with IMGT germline references. Reads with weak V/J assignments (E-value above 1e-6), missing CDR3, stop codons, out-of-frame junctions, or ambiguous translated residues were removed. V3J clonotypes were defined by identical inferred V gene, J gene, and CDR3 amino acid sequence. Percentage overlap between repertoires was calculated by dividing the number of shared unique clonotypes by the size of the smaller repertoire. Richness of each repertoire was evaluated using RTK rarefaction, the Chao1 estimator, and Recon v2.1 estimates of unobserved clonotypes. For all TCRbeta clonotypes obtained by the gDNA method from several donors, generation probabilities were computed with OLGA. The table comes from immuneACCESS by way of TCRdb, which keeps in-frame sequences with V and J called. Part of the clones is missing from these tables; in studies checked, under half for an unresolved V gene and the rest for unknown reasons. V and J calls and clone size follow that table, whereas D and trimming were derived from the DNA. The sample table lists over a million clones, about 76% of them with a count of one. The ten largest account for approximately 1.5% of the sample.

Donors were healthy HIV-negative adults with no recently reported acute infections or vaccinations. Every donor was a Caucasian adult residing in Nashville, Tennessee, USA. CD4+ T cells were enriched by magnetic negative selection; naive cells were then positively selected on CD45RA, and the negative fraction formed the memory subset. Blood was collected by leukapheresis, and PBMCs were isolated by Ficoll-Histopaque density gradient centrifugation and then cryopreserved in liquid nitrogen vapor phase. Purity and quantity of every magnetically sorted T cell population were checked by analytical flow cytometry. Each sorted fraction had its genomic DNA isolated and then quantified by UV absorbance on a Nanodrop 2000c. The sequence was obtained from a man between 18 and 35 years old in good health. The sequenced sample consisted of memory CD4+ T cells sorted from blood. The cell subset or site label, as the study defines it: CD45RA-negative fraction.

In nucleotides, the sequence is TGTGCCACCACGGGGGTGAGGAGCGAAAAACTGTTTTTT. This encodes CATTGVRSEKLFF. Rearrangement joined TRBV6-1 to TRBJ1-4; 5 matching bases give a weak D call of TRBD1. V is shortened by 10 bases, J by 8 bases, and the region joining them spans 17 bases. The germline V gene sets CDR1 to MNHNS and CDR2 to SASEGT. Counted from cysteine to phenylalanine, this CDR3 has 13 amino acids. Only CDR3 DNA is held: 39 bases, read in frame from base 1.